The 19 T cell receptor beta chains below were found in one sample sequenced in a study of blood T cell repertoires in COVID-19. The repertoire was sequenced with immunoSEQ multiplex PCR; TCRdb's copy has only in-frame clones and lacks some. This table has about 70,000 clones, roughly 86% appearing once. The specimen sequenced was peripheral blood. The receptors stem from a man in his 70s with active COVID-19.

This rearrangement joins TRBV27 to TRBJ2-1; D perhaps matches TRBD2 (6 bases). The germline V gene has CDR1 MNHEY and CDR2 SMNVEV (reference sequence). The length of the CDR3 is 12 residues. Trimming removed 5 bases at V and 15 bases at J, with 17 bases between. As DNA, the CDR3 is TGTGCCAGCAGTCCCCGGCTAGCGTGGGGGTTCTTC. It specifies CASSPRLAWGFF.

The chain joins TRBV15 to TRBJ2-7; perhaps TRBD1 as D (5 bases). Germline values: CDR1 LNHNV, CDR2 YYDKDF (reference sequence). The CDR3 has 14 residues. Trimming pared 1 base from V and 4 bases from J, leaving 11 bases between. This CDR3 is CATSRGLQAYEQYF. The CDR3 DNA is TGTGCCACCAGCAGAGGGCTACAGGCTTACGAGCAGTACTTC.

This sequence joins TRBV7-3 and TRBJ1-5; maybe TRBD1 (5 bases). Trimming took off 2 bases at V and 3 bases at J, with 11 bases between the two ends. The CDR3 loop spans 15 amino acids. From germline, CDR1 is SGHTA and CDR2 FQGTGA. The CDR3 spells CASSLWGGINQPQHF. The CDR3 DNA sequence: TGTGCCAGCAGCTTATGGGGGGGGATCAATCAGCCCCAGCATTTT.

The chain carries TRBV7-9 and TRBJ1-6; D is possibly TRBD1 (5 bases). Germline assignment: CDR1 SEHNR and CDR2 FQNEAQ (reference sequence). This CDR3 contains 15 residues. The V end was cut by 7 bases, the J end by 8 bases, with 18 bases between. CDR3 amino acids: CASIEGTPRDSPLHF. CDR3 bases: TGTGCCAGCATCGAGGGGACTCCCAGGGATTCACCCCTCCACTTT.

The genes are TRBV20-1 and TRBJ2-1; 11 nucleotides line up with TRBD2. Germline V gene data show CDR1 as DFQATT and CDR2 as SNEGSKA (reference sequence). There are 15 residues in the CDR3. The V gene end was trimmed by 3 bases and the J gene end by 6 bases; junction bases not matched to a gene: 7. The CDR3 loop is CSASVVAGGPNEQFF. The CDR3 DNA reads TGCAGTGCTAGTGTGGTAGCGGGAGGGCCCAATGAGCAGTTCTTC.

The rearrangement uses TRBV6-2 or TRBV6-3 and TRBJ2-1; D may be TRBD2 (6 bases). V dropped 5 bases and J dropped 0 bases, with 8 bases sitting between them. The CDR3 extends over 14 amino acids. CDR1 and CDR2 from the germline V gene are MNHEY and SVGEGT. CDR3 in DNA: TGTGCCAGCAGTCCGGACTACTCCTACAATGAGCAGTTCTTC. Protein: CASSPDYSYNEQFF.

The sample holds one count of this clone. The rearrangement links TRBV10-3 to TRBJ2-7, with 9 bases lining up with TRBD1. Germline CDR1 reads ENHRY; CDR2 reads SYGVKD. The CDR3 is 15 residues long. After removal of 0 bases from V and 6 bases from J, the junction contained 6 bases not matched to a gene. This CDR3 reads CAISESRWGQGEQYF. The CDR3, as DNA: TGTGCCATCAGTGAGTCGCGGTGGGGACAGGGCGAGCAGTACTTC.

The J gene is TRBJ2-3, the V gene TRBV4-2, with a possible D match to TRBD2 (5 bases). CDR3 length: 16 amino acids. The germline V gene has CDR1 LGHNA and CDR2 YNFKEQ. The ends were cut back, 4 bases at V and 2 bases at J, with 16 bases in the middle. In DNA form, the CDR3 reads TGTGCCAGCAGCCCGACCGGGCTAGCCGACACAGATACGCAGTATTTT. Protein product: CASSPTGLADTDTQYF.

The chain recombines TRBV4-1 with TRBJ2-2, with D uncertain. Germline CDR1 is MGHRA and CDR2 is YSYEKL. This CDR3 is built from 14 residues. V was cut by 5 bases and J by 6 bases, with 13 bases left in between. CDR3 coding DNA: TGCGCCAGCAGCACACCCCGTCCCCCCGGGGAGCTGTTTTTT. Residues: CASSTPRPPGELFF.

V and J are TRBV7-2 and TRBJ2-1, with 12 bases that match TRBD1. Germline CDR1 and CDR2: SGHTA and FQGNSA. The CDR3 has 15 residues. V shed 7 bases, J shed 8 bases, and the junction held 9 bases outside the gene matches. The CDR3 bases are TGTGCCAGCACCTCCGGGACAGGGGGCCGAGATGAGCAGTTCTTC. It yields the protein CASTSGTGGRDEQFF.

The V and J genes are TRBV21-1 and TRBJ1-1. TRBV21-1 is classified as a pseudogene. The CDR3 loop spans 14 amino acids. The CDR3 region is CASSSGRRRTEAFF. CDR3 sequence (DNA): TGTGCCAGCAGCAGCGGCAGGAGGAGGACTGAAGCTTTCTTT.

J is TRBJ2-1 and V is TRBV7-9; D call uncertain. This CDR3 comprises 12 residues. Trimming left V 7 bases short and J 6 bases short, with 10 bases between. Germline CDR1 is SEHNR and CDR2 is FQNEAQ (reference sequence). The CDR3 region is CASTPGPNEQFF. The CDR3, as DNA: TGTGCCAGCACCCCGGGTCCCAATGAGCAGTTCTTC.

This clone is a singleton in its sample. This chain joins TRBV2 and TRBJ1-2; a possible D gene is TRBD1 (6 bases). Germline V gene data show CDR1 as SNHLY and CDR2 as FYNNEI. V was trimmed by 8 bases and J by 8 bases, leaving 18 bases between them. The CDR3 consists of 13 residues. The CDR3 region is CASPLAGAGGYTF. The CDR3 DNA reads as TGTGCCAGCCCCCTGGCGGGGGCGGGGGGCTACACCTTC. Full variable domain (missing parts from reference TRBV2 and TRBJ1-2): EPEVTQTPSHQVTQMGQEVILRCVPISNHLYFYWYRQILGQKVEFLVSFYNNEISEKSEIFDDQFSVERPDGSNFTLKIRSTKLEDSAMYFCASPLAGAGGYTFGSGTRLTVV.

The chain joins TRBV7-8 to TRBJ2-3, with TRBD1 matching 9 bases. Germline CDR1 and CDR2: SGHVS and FQNEAQ. J was trimmed by 3 bases and V by 2 bases; bases with no gene match: 6. The CDR3 spans 16 residues. The CDR3 DNA reads TGTGCCAGCAGCTTACCCACAGGGGGCTGGACAGATACGCAGTATTTT. Encoded protein: CASSLPTGGWTDTQYF.

As regards this clone: An end of the junction differs from the germline gene, which may be a read error. The chain carries TRBV7-7 and TRBJ2-2; possibly TRBD2 for D (7 bases). Per germline, CDR1 SSHAT and CDR2 FNYEAQ (reference sequence). The CDR3 runs to 16 residues. This CDR3 is CASSLSLGGHAGELFF. The CDR3 DNA sequence: TGTGCTAGCAGCTTAAGTTTGGGGGGGCACGCCGGGGAGCTGTTTTTT.

The J gene is TRBJ2-1, the V gene TRBV28; D unclear. CDR1 and CDR2 (germline): MDHEN, SYDVKM. This CDR3 contains 11 residues. Trimming removed 2 bases at V and 8 bases at J, with 4 bases between. The CDR3 DNA is TGTGCCAGCAGTTTAGGGCATGAGCAGTTCTTC. This encodes CASSLGHEQFF.

V is TRBV6-2 or TRBV6-3 and J is TRBJ2-1; D gene uncertain. V lost 0 bases, J lost 3 bases, and 9 bases lay in between. The CDR3 has 15 residues. Per the germline V gene, CDR1 is MNHEY and CDR2 is SVGEGT. CDR3 sequence reads: CASSYSRSGYNEQFF. The DNA for the CDR3 is TGTGCCAGCAGTTACTCGAGGTCGGGCTACAATGAGCAGTTCTTC.

As DNA, the CDR3 is TGTGCCAGCAGCGGCGGGACAGGGGGGACGGCCAAAAACATTCAGTACTTC. As protein: CASSGGTGGTAKNIQYF. The chain combines TRBV5-5 with TRBJ2-4; TRBD1 matches 11 bases. The CDR3 loop spans 17 amino acids. Trimming cost V 4 bases and J 1 base; bases outside gene matches: 7. Germline values: CDR1 SGHKS, CDR2 YYEKEE (reference sequence).

The chain couples TRBV19 to TRBJ1-2; D gene uncertain. The germline gives CDR1 LNHDA, CDR2 SQIVND (reference sequence). CDR3 length: 12 amino acids. Deletions cut 7 bases from V and 5 bases from J, with 11 bases between. The DNA of the CDR3 is TGTGCCAGTACTGGGCAGTTTTATGGCTACACCTTC. This codes for CASTGQFYGYTF.